This T cell receptor (beta chain) appears in the sequencing data of a study of blood T cell repertoires in COVID-19 (TCRdb year 2020). General notes on the study: The collaborator samples originated in the United States, Italy and Spain and spanned the acute and convalescent phases of COVID-19. The material from the prospective study consisted of cDNA or gDNA derived from T cells, B-cell-depleted T cells, or PBMCs. Subjects who had been exposed to COVID-19, were actively infected with it, or had recovered from it provided the deeply sampled blood TCRbeta repertoires that made up the dataset. The repertoires were made available in a free public database intended to serve as a resource for research on the immune response to SARS-CoV-2. The samples were drawn from two sources: the first 160 participants of the ongoing ImmuneRACE study, and 1,000 to 1,500 subjects contributed by 6 global collaborators. Sample metadata almost always included a de-identified subject ID, COVID-19 status, age in years and sex. Where available, HLA class I and class II types were taken from metadata supplied by the sample provider and were not determined by assay-based typing.

TCRbeta CDR3 regions were amplified from genomic DNA using the immunoSEQ Assay, a bias-controlled multiplex PCR. As for the original processing: Nucleated cell counts per sample were estimated from amplification of reference gene primers within the assay. To quantify the absolute abundance of each unique TCRbeta CDR3 rearrangement, sequence reads were collapsed and filtered. For each sample, productive Simpson clonality was calculated as the square root of Simpson's diversity index over productive rearrangements. The table was pulled from immuneACCESS by TCRdb, which kept in-frame rearrangements only. Such tables lose some clones; where checked, under half of the loss comes from unresolved V genes, and the rest has no known cause. V, J and clone size reflect that table, while D and trimming were determined from the DNA. The sample has approximately 110,000 clones on record, roughly 84% of them singletons. The ten biggest clones cover approximately 8.1% of the sample.

Whole blood was collected in K2EDTA tubes by collaborating institutions according to the institutions' own protocols. Collaborator samples were shipped for TCRbeta analysis as frozen whole blood, isolated PBMCs, or DNA extracted from either sample type. The research as a whole found: The amount of clinical and demographic metadata varied by source and participant and was provided uncurated.

About this clone itself: It lacks a known antigen. Per-base qualities were not stored, and no clone one base away is much larger.

The CDR3 has 12 amino acids, counting the end cysteine and phenylalanine. Kept here is only the CDR3 DNA, which spans 36 bases and is read in frame from base 1. Between the V and J ends, shortened by 0 bases and 8 bases respectively, the junction contains 7 bases. CDR1 and CDR2 (LGHNA, YNFKEQ) derive from the germline V gene. The chain was built from TRBV4-2 and TRBJ1-1, with the D segment identity uncertain. The sample consisted of peripheral blood. The source of this sequence is a woman between 40 and 55 years old with acute or convalescent COVID-19. The sequence in DNA is TGTGCCAGCAGCCAAGAAACGGGAGAAGCTTTCTTT. Its protein reads: CASSQETGEAFF.